This TCR beta chain was recovered during a study of OX40 agonist ivuxolimab in advanced cancers. Study details: Patients took ivuxolimab, an agonistic anti-OX40 (CD134) antibody. Ivuxolimab was administered intravenously to patients at 0.01 to 10 mg/kg every 2 weeks. Notes on the study in general: The specificity for antigen of the expanded peripheral T cells was not determined. Low normalized T-cell clonal expansion was also seen in some nonresponders.

The germline V and J ends were trimmed by 2 bases and 0 bases, with 5 bases remaining between them. Looked up from germline, CDR1 is MNHEY and CDR2 is SVGAGI. The CDR3 spans 13 residues. Here immunoSEQ multiplex PCR was the method, and the copy in TCRdb shows in-frame clones only, minus some. The profile shows over 45,000 clones, roughly four fifths of them singletons. As to this clone: Its matching antigen is unknown.

The clonotype was recovered from an adult with an advanced solid tumor such as melanoma, head and neck, liver or kidney cancer. J is TRBJ2-7 and V is TRBV6-5, with D unclear. The sample here was CD4+ or CD8+ T cells sorted from blood, taken in a trial of the OX40 agonist ivuxolimab. The CDR3 spells CASSYQASYEQYF. CDR3 DNA sequence: TGTGCCAGCAGTTACCAGGCCTCCTACGAGCAGTACTTC.